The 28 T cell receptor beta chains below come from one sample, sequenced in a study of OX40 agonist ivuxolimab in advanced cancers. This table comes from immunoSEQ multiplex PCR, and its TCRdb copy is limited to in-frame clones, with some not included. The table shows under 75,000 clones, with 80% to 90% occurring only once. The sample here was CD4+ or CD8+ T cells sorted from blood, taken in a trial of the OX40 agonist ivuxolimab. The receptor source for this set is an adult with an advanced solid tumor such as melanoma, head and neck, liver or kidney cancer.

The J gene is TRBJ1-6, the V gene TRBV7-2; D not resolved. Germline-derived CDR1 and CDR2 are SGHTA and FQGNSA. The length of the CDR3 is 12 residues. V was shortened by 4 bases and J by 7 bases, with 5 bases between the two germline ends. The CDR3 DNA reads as TGTGCCAGCAGCTGGTCAAATTCACCCCTCCACTTT. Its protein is CASSWSNSPLHF. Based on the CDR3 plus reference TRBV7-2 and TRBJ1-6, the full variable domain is GAGVSQSPSNKVTEKGKDVELRCDPISGHTALYWYRQSLGQGLEFLIYFQGNSAPDKSGLPSDRFSAERTGGSVSTLTIQRTQQEDSAVYLCASSWSNSPLHFGNGTRLTVT.

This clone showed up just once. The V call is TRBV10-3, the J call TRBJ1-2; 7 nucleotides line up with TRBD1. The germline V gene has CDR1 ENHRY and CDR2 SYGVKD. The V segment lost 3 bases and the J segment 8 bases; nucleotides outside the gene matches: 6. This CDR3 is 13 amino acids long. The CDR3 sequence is CAISELGTDGYTF. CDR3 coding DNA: TGTGCCATCAGTGAATTAGGGACAGACGGCTACACCTTC.

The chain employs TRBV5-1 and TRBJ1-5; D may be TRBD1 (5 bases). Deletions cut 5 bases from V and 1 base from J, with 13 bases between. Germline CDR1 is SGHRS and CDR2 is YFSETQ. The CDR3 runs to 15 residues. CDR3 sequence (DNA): TGCGCCAGCAGTTGGGGGGTCGGGAGCAATCAGCCCCAGCATTTT. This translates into CASSWGVGSNQPQHF.

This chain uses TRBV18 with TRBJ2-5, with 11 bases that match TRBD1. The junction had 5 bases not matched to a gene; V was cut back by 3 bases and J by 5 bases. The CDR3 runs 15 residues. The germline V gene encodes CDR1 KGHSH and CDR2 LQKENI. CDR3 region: CASSPRTGGIETQYF. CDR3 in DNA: TGTGCCAGCTCACCGAGGACAGGGGGCATTGAGACCCAGTACTTC. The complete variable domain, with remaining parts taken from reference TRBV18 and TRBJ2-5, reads NAGVMQNPRHLVRRRGQEARLRCSPMKGHSHVYWYRQLPEEGLKFMVYLQKENIIDESGMPKERFSAEFPKEGPSILRIQQVVRGDSAAYFCASSPRTGGIETQYFGPGTRLLVL.

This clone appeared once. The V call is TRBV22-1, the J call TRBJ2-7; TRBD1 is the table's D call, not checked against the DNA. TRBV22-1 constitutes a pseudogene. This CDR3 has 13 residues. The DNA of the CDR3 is TGTCCTGGGAGCGCCGGGACAGGGGACGAGCAGTACTTC. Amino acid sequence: CPGSAGTGDEQYF.

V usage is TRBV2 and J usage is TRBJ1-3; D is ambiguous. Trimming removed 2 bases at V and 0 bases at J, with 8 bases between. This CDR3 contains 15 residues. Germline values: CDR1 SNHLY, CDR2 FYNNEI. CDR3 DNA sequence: TGTGCCAGCAGTGAACTCAGCAACTCTGGAAACACCATATATTTT. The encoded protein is CASSELSNSGNTIYF. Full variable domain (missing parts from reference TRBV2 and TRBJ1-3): EPEVTQTPSHQVTQMGQEVILRCVPISNHLYFYWYRQILGQKVEFLVSFYNNEISEKSEIFDDQFSVERPDGSNFTLKIRSTKLEDSAMYFCASSELSNSGNTIYFGEGSWLTVV.

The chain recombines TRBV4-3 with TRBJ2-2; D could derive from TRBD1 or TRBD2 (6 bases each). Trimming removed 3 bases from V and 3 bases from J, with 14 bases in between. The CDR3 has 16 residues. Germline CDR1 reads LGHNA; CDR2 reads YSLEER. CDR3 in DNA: TGCGCCAGCAGCCACCACGGGGGCGCCGACACCGGGGAGCTGTTTTTT. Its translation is CASSHHGGADTGELFF.

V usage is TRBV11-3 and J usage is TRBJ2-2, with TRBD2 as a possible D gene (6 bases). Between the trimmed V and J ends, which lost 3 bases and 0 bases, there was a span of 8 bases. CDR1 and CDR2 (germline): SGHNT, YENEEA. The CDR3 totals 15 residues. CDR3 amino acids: CASSFGTPNTGELFF. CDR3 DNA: TGTGCCAGCAGCTTCGGGACTCCGAACACCGGGGAGCTGTTTTTT. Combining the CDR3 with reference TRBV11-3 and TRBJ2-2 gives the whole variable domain EAGVVQSPRYKIIEKKQPVAFWCNPISGHNTLYWYLQNLGQGPELLIRYENEEAVDDSQLPKDRFSAERLKGVDSTLKIQPAELGDSAVYLCASSFGTPNTGELFFGEGSRLTVL.

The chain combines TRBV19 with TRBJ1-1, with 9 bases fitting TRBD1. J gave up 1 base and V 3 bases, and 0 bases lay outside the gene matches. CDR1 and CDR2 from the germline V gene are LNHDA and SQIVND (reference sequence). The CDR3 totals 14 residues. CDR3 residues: CASSMDRGNTEAFF. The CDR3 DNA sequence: TGTGCCAGTAGTATGGACAGGGGGAACACTGAAGCTTTCTTT.

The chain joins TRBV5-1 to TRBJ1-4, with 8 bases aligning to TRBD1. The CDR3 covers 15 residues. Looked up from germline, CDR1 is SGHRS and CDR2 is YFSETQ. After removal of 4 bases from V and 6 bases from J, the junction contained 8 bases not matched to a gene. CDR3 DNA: TGCGCCAGCAGCGGGGAGGGACAGGAGTATGAAAAACTGTTTTTT. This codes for CASSGEGQEYEKLFF.

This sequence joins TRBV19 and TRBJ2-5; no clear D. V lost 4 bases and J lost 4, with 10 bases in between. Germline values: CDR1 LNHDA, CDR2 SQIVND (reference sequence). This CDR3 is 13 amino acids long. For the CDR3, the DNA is TGTGCCAGTAGTAACCAAGGGTTAGAGACCCAGTACTTC. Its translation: CASSNQGLETQYF.

CDR3 coding DNA: TGTGCCAGCAGCAAGACTAGCGGGAGTACGAATGAGCAGTTCTTC. Translated: CASSKTSGSTNEQFF. V gene TRBV7-9 combines with J gene TRBJ2-1; 12 positions match TRBD2. After removal of 5 bases from V and 7 bases from J, the junction contained 6 bases not matched to a gene. CDR3 length equals 15 residues. Germline assignment: CDR1 SEHNR and CDR2 FQNEAQ (reference sequence).

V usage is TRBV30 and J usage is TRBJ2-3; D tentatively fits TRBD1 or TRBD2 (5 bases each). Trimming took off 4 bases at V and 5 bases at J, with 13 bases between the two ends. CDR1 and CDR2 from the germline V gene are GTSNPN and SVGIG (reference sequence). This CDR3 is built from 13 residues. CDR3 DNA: TGTGCCTGGAATGAGCAGGGAGTAGATACGCAGTATTTT. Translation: CAWNEQGVDTQYF.

CDR3 residues: CASSVDGGHNQPQHF. CDR3 in DNA: TGTGCCAGCAGCGTAGACGGGGGCCATAATCAGCCCCAGCATTTT. The chain employs TRBV9 and TRBJ1-5, with a tentative D call TRBD1 (6 bases). Trimming pared 0 bases from V and 4 bases from J, leaving 11 bases between. The germline CDR1 and CDR2 sequences are SGDLS and YYNGEE. This CDR3 is 15 amino acids long.

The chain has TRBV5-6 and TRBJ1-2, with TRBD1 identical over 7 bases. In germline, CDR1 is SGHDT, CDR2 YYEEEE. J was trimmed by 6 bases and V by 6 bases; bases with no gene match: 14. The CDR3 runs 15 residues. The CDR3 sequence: CASTETGTVGDGYTF. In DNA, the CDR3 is TGTGCCAGCACCGAAACCGGGACAGTTGGCGATGGCTACACCTTC.

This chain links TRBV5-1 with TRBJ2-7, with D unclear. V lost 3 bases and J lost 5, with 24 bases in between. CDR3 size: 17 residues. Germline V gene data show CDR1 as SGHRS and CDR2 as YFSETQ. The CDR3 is CASSYQGRSSWSNEQYF. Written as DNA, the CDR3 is TGCGCCAGCAGCTACCAAGGCAGGTCCTCTTGGTCTAACGAGCAGTACTTC.

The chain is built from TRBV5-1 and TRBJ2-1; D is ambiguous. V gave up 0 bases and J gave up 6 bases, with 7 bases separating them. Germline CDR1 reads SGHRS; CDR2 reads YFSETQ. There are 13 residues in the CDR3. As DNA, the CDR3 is TGCGCCAGCAGCTTGGGTTCGGGCAATGAGCAGTTCTTC. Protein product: CASSLGSGNEQFF.

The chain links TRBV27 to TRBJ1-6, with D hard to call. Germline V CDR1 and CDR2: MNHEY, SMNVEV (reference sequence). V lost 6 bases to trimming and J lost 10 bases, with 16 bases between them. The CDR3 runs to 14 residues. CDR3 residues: CASRGLGLQSPLHF. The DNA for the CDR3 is TGTGCCAGCAGGGGTTTAGGGTTGCAGTCACCCCTCCACTTT.

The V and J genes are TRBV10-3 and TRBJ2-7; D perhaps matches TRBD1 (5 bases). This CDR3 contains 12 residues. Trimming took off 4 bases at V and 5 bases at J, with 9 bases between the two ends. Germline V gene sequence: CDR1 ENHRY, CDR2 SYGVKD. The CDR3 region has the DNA TGTGCCATCAGTGTGCAGGGCCACGAGCAGTACTTC. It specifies CAISVQGHEQYF.

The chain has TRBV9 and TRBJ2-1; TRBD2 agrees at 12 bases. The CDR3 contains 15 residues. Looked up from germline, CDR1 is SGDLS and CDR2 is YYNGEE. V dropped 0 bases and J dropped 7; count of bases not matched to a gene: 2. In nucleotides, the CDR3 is TGTGCCAGCAGCGTAGCGCTAGCGGGGGGGAATGAGCAGTTCTTC. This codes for CASSVALAGGNEQFF.

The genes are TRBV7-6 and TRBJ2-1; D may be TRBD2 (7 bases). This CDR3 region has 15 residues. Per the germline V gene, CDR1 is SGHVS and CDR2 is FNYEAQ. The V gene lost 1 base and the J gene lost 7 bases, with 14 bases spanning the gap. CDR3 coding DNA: TGTGCCAGCAGCTTAGTCGTCGGGGGGCGAAATGAGCAGTTCTTC. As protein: CASSLVVGGRNEQFF.

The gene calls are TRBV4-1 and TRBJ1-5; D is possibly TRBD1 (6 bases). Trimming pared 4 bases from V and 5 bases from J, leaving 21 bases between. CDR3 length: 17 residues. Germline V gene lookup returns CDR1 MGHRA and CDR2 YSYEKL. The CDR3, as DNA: TGCGCCAGCAGCCCTACTCAGGGGTTTGGGGATGATCAGCCCCAGCATTTT. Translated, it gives CASSPTQGFGDDQPQHF.

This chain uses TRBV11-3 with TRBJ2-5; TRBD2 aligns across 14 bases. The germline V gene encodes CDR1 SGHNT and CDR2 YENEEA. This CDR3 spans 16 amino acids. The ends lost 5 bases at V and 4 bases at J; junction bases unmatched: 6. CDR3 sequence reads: CASSPGLAGAGETQYF. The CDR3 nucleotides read TGTGCCAGCAGCCCGGGACTAGCGGGAGCGGGAGAGACCCAGTACTTC.

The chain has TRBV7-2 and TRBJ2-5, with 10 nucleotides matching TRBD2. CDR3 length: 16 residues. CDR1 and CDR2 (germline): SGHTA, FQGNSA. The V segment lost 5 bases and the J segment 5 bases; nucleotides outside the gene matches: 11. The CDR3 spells CASSDLIAGGGETQYF. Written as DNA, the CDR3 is TGTGCCAGCAGCGATCTAATAGCGGGAGGCGGGGAGACCCAGTACTTC.

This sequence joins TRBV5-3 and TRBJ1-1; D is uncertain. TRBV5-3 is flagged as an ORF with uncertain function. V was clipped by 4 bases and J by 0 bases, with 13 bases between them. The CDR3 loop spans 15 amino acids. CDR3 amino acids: CARSPPGSVNTEAFF. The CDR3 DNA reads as TGTGCCAGAAGCCCCCCCGGCAGTGTGAACACTGAAGCTTTCTTT.

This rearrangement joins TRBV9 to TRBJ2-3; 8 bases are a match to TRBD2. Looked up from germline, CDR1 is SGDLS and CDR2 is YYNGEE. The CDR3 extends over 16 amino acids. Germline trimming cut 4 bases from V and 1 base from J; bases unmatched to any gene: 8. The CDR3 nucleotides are TGTGCCAGCAGCTCCTCGAGCGGGGGTGGCACAGATACGCAGTATTTT. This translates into CASSSSSGGGTDTQYF. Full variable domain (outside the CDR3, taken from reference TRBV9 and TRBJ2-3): DSGVTQTPKHLITATGQRVTLRCSPRSGDLSVYWYQQSLDQGLQFLIQYYNGEERAKGNILERFSAQQFPDLHSELNLSSLELGDSALYFCASSSSSGGGTDTQYFGPGTRLTVL.

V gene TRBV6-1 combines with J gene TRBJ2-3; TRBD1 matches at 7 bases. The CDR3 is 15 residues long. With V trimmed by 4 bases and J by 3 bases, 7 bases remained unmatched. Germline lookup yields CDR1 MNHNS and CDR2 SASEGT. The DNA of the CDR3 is TGTGCCAGCAGTGCCGAGGGGGCGCAAACAGATACGCAGTATTTT. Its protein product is CASSAEGAQTDTQYF.

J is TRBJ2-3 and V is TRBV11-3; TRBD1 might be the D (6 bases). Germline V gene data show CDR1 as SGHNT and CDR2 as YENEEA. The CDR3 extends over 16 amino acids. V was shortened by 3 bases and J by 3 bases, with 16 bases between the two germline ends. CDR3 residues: CASSLSRGSRTDTQYF. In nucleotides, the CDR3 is TGTGCCAGCAGCTTGAGTAGGGGGTCGAGGACAGATACGCAGTATTTT.